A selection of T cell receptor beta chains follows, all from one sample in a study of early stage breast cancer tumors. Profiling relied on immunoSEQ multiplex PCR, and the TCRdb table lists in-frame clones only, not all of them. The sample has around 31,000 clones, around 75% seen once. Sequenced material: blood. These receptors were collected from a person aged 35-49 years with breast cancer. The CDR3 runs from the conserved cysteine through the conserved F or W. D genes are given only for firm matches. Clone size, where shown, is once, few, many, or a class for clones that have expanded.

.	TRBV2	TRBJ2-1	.	TGTGCCAGCAGTGATATCGTTAGTAATGAGCAGTTCTTC	CASSDIVSNEQFF
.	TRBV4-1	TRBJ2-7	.	TGCGCCAGCAGCCAAGTTCAGGACAACTTTTACGAGCAGTACTTC	CASSQVQDNFYEQYF
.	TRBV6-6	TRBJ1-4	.	TGTGCCAGCAGTTATGAGGGTGTTCCAAATGAAAAACTGTTTTTT	CASSYEGVPNEKLFF
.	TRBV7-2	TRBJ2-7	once	TGTGCCAGCAGCAAAAGGGGACTTATACCCTACGAGCAGTACTTC	CASSKRGLIPYEQYF
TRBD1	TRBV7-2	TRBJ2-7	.	TGTGCCAGCAGCTCAAGACAGGGGAGTCACGAGCAGTACTTC	CASSSRQGSHEQYF
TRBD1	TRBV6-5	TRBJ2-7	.	TGTGCCAGCAGGGCGGGACAGGGAGGGTACGAGCAGTACTTC	CASRAGQGGYEQYF
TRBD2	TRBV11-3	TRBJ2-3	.	TGTGCCAGCAGCCCAGGGACTAGCGTAGAAGATACGCAGTATTTT	CASSPGTSVEDTQYF
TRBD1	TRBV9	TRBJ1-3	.	TGTGCCAGCAGGGGACAGGGAGGAAACACCATATATTTT	CASRGQGGNTIYF
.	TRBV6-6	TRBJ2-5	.	TGTGCCAGCAGTTATCGATCCGAAGAGACCCAGTACTTC	CASSYRSEETQYF
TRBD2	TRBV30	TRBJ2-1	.	TGTGCCTGGAGTGCCCCCCTGGGAGCGGGGGGGTACAATGAGCAGTTCTTC	CAWSAPLGAGGYNEQFF
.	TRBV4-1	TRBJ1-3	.	TGCGCCAGCAGCACTCCCCCAGGGTCTACTGGAAACACCATATATTTT	CASSTPPGSTGNTIYF
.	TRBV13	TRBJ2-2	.	TGTGCCAGCAGCGGCCCGGACGGTTGGTTTAGCGGAGGCCTTAACACCGGGGAGCTGTTTTTT	CASSGPDGWFSGGLNTGELFF
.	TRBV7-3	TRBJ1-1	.	TGTGCCAGCAGCTACACGTCGGGCACTGAAGCTTTCTTT	CASSYTSGTEAFF
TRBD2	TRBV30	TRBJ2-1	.	TGTGCCTGGAGTCTAGGGACTAGCGGGAGGGAAACTTACAATGAGCAGTTCTTC	CAWSLGTSGRETYNEQFF
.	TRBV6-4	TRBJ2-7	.	TGTGCCAGCAGTGACAATGGTCGCGGGGCGGCCCGCGAGCAGTACTTC	CASSDNGRGAAREQYF
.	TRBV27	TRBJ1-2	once	TGTGCCAGCAGCGGCTCACCCCCAGTAGTATTCACCTTC	CASSGSPPVVFTF
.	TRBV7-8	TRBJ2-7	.	TGTGCCAGCAGCTTATCTTTCAGCCTATTCTCGAATGAGCAGTACTTC	CASSLSFSLFSNEQYF
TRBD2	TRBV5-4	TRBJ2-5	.	TGTGCCAGCAGCATGACTAGCGGGGGGTTTATAGAGACCCAGTACTTC	CASSMTSGGFIETQYF
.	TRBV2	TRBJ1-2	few	TGTGCCAGCATTATGGCAATCAACTATGGCTACACCTTC	CASIMAINYGYTF
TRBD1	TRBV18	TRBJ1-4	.	TGTGCCAGCTCTCCCGACAGGGGTAATGAAAAACTGTTTTTT	CASSPDRGNEKLFF
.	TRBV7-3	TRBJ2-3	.	TGTGCCAGCAGCCCAGGTAGCCGCACAGATACGCAGTATTTT	CASSPGSRTDTQYF
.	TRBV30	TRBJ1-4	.	TGTGCCTGGGGGGGAGAGATTAATGAAAAACTGTTTTTT	CAWGGEINEKLFF
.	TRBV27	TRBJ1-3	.	TGTGCCACCCCGTTCGTCACCATATATTTT	CATPFVTIYF
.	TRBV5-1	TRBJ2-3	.	TGCGCCAGCAGCTTTGGGGGCGGCACAGATACGCAGTATTTT	CASSFGGGTDTQYF
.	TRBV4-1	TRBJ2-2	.	TGCGCCAGCAGGAAAGGGGAGGCTATAAACACCGGGGAGCTGTTTTTT	CASRKGEAINTGELFF
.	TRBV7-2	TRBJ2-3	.	TGTGCCAGCAGCTGGGGCTTACTGGGAGATACGCAGTATTTT	CASSWGLLGDTQYF